This entry features one T cell receptor (beta chain) sequence. Its target is not known. This entry belongs to a study of CD8+CD57+ T cells in acquired aplastic anemia. Study outcomes and limitations: Significance was not reached for CD8+ Simpson's diversity between patients and controls.

Patients who underwent sequencing had shown CD8+CD57+ cell expansion by flow cytometry. The CDR3 sequence is 15 residues long. The V segment lost 3 bases and the J segment 14 bases; nucleotides outside the gene matches: 16. The germline CDR1 and CDR2 sequences are SEHNR and FQNEAQ (reference sequence). Genomic DNA templated the TCR beta VDJ and CDR3 profiling. TCRdb re-analysed the reads in MiXCR, keeping a single row per CDR3 protein. The sample lists 270,000 or so distinct CDR3 sequences, roughly 82% seen once, with 42% in the top ten. The chain is built from TRBV7-9 and TRBJ2-1; 7 positions agree with TRBD2. The receptor was isolated from a human donor with aplastic anemia. The source material was sorted CD4+, CD8+, or CD8+CD57+ T cells (not recorded which) from PBMCs. CDR3 amino acids: CASSFQRNGGNEEFF. The CDR3 DNA is TGTGCCAGCAGCTTTCAAAGAAACGGGGGGAACGAGGAGTTCTTC.